The 4 T cell receptor beta chains presented below share a single source sample, sequenced in a study of shared clonotypes between healthy human individuals. Method: immunoSEQ multiplex PCR; TCRdb's copy keeps in-frame clones and lacks some. This table holds over 2 million clones, around 93% found once. Sequencing used naive CD4+ T cells from PBMCs. Stated subset: CD45RA+ positively selected. These receptor sequences come from a man aged 18 to 29 in good health. Some clones in this sample may be carry-over from other donors' samples.

In the case of this clone: Different DNA sequences within this sample yield the same CDR3. The V and J genes are TRBV19 and TRBJ2-7; 7 bases agree with TRBD1. The CDR3 sequence is 14 residues long. Per germline, CDR1 LNHDA and CDR2 SQIVND (reference sequence). The ends lost 1 base at V and 2 bases at J; junction bases unmatched: 2. The CDR3 region has the DNA TGTGCCAGTAGTATAGGGACAGGTCCCTACGAGCAGTACTTC. Amino acid sequence: CASSIGTGPYEQYF.

The rearrangement joins TRBV6-1 to TRBJ2-3, with D uncertain. The CDR3 has 14 residues. V shed 6 bases and J shed 0 bases, with 10 bases lying between them. Germline CDR1 and CDR2: MNHNS and SASEGT. CDR3 protein: CASRPTISTDTQYF. In nucleotides, the CDR3 is TGTGCCAGCAGGCCGACAATAAGCACAGATACGCAGTATTTT.

The rearrangement links TRBV7-3 to TRBJ2-3, with 8 bases matching TRBD1. In germline, CDR1 is SGHTA, CDR2 FQGTGA. V dropped 5 bases and J dropped 2; count of bases not matched to a gene: 6. This CDR3 is 15 amino acids long. The DNA of the CDR3 is TGTGCCAGCAGCACCGGGACAGGAAACACAGATACGCAGTATTTT. It encodes CASSTGTGNTDTQYF. Full variable domain (outside the CDR3, taken from reference TRBV7-3 and TRBJ2-3): GAGVSQTPSNKVTEKGKYVELRCDPISGHTALYWYRQSLGQGPEFLIYFQGTGAADDSGLPNDRFFAVRPEGSVSTLKIQRTERGDSAVYLCASSTGTGNTDTQYFGPGTRLTVL.

This clone was seen once. Other nucleotide sequences from this sample produce the same CDR3. This chain connects TRBV2 to TRBJ1-5, with D unresolved. There are 13 residues in the CDR3. Looked up from germline, CDR1 is SNHLY and CDR2 is FYNNEI. V was trimmed by 8 bases and J by 0 bases, leaving 8 bases between them. The CDR3 nucleotides are TGTGCCAGCTCGGTCAATAGCAATCAGCCCCAGCATTTT. Amino acid sequence: CASSVNSNQPQHF. The whole variable domain, filled in from reference TRBV2 and TRBJ1-5, reads EPEVTQTPSHQVTQMGQEVILRCVPISNHLYFYWYRQILGQKVEFLVSFYNNEISEKSEIFDDQFSVERPDGSNFTLKIRSTKLEDSAMYFCASSVNSNQPQHFGDGTRLSIL.